The 26 T cell receptor beta chains given below trace back to one sample, sequenced in a study of T cells after somatic rescue of genetic block. The protocol was immunoSEQ multiplex PCR, while the TCRdb copy is restricted to in-frame clones and leaves out a portion. Of 12,000 or so clones in the sample, approximately 81% were seen once. Material: peripheral blood mononuclear cells (PBMCs). Receptor source: a boy aged 5-17 years.

The J gene is TRBJ2-3, the V gene TRBV7-3; TRBD2 aligns across 11 bases. Trimming removed 5 bases from V and 6 bases from J; junction bases left unmatched: 7. CDR3 length: 15 amino acids. CDR1 and CDR2 from the germline V gene are SGHTA and FQGTGA. The CDR3 protein is CASSPTSGGADTQYF. The CDR3 nucleotides read TGTGCCAGCAGCCCAACTAGCGGGGGCGCGGATACGCAGTATTTT.

This sequence joins TRBV6-6 and TRBJ2-2; D is uncertain. The CDR3 runs to 14 residues. Trimming took off 7 bases at V and 7 bases at J, with 16 bases between the two ends. Germline V gene lookup returns CDR1 MNHNY and CDR2 SVGAGI (reference sequence). This chain's CDR3 is CASTYVGVHGELFF. CDR3 nucleotide sequence: TGTGCCAGCACCTACGTTGGAGTACACGGGGAGCTGTTTTTT.

This clone was picked up a small number of times. The rearrangement links TRBV5-4 to TRBJ2-2, with TRBD1 matching over 10 bases. CDR1 and CDR2 from the germline V gene are SGHNT and YYREEE (reference sequence). V shed 5 bases, J shed 6 bases, and the junction held 7 bases outside the gene matches. The CDR3 sequence is 15 residues long. In nucleotides, the CDR3 is TGTGCCAGCAGTTCTTCCGGGACAGGGGCCGGGGAGCTGTTTTTT. Translating it yields CASSSSGTGAGELFF.

The rearrangement links TRBV6-1 to TRBJ1-3; no definite D call. Germline values: CDR1 MNHNS, CDR2 SASEGT. The CDR3 has 13 residues. The V end was cut by 6 bases, the J end by 4 bases, with 10 bases between. This CDR3 reads CASSNLGGNTIYF. CDR3 sequence (DNA): TGTGCCAGCAGCAACCTGGGGGGAAACACCATATATTTT.

The chain uses TRBV7-2 and TRBJ2-7; 9 bases match TRBD1. Germline V lookup: CDR1 SGHTA, CDR2 FQGNSA. The CDR3 is 15 residues long. Losses at the gene ends were 6 bases for V and 2 bases for J; bases not matched to a gene: 8. For the CDR3, the DNA is TGTGCCAGCAGGCGACCGGGACAGGGCACCTACGAGCAGTACTTC. Protein product: CASRRPGQGTYEQYF.

In its sample, this clone was seen a few times. J is TRBJ2-7 and V is TRBV5-5; 12 bases line up with TRBD2. The CDR3 spans 16 residues. The V gene's germline CDR1 is SGHKS and CDR2 YYEKEE (reference sequence). Germline trimming cut 5 bases from V and 3 bases from J; bases unmatched to any gene: 9. CDR3 in DNA: TGTGCCAGCAGAACAGGGACTAGCGGGCCCATCTACGAGCAGTACTTC. Its protein product is CASRTGTSGPIYEQYF.

The V and J genes are TRBV7-6 and TRBJ1-2, with D tentatively TRBD1 (5 bases). Trimming took off 1 base at V and 3 bases at J, with 15 bases between the two ends. The CDR3 has 16 residues. Germline V gene lookup returns CDR1 SGHVS and CDR2 FNYEAQ. In DNA form, the CDR3 reads TGTGCCAGCAGCTTAGGCCCTCGCGGGGCGGACTATGGCTACACCTTC. This codes for CASSLGPRGADYGYTF.

The chain joins TRBV11-2 to TRBJ2-1; D ambiguous. V was trimmed by 1 base and J by 4 bases, leaving 5 bases between them. Germline V gene data show CDR1 as SGHAT and CDR2 as FQNNGV. This CDR3 has 13 amino acids. The CDR3 nucleotides read TGTGCCAGCAGCTTAGGGGTTTACAATGAGCAGTTCTTC. Protein: CASSLGVYNEQFF.

The chain has TRBV11-1 and TRBJ2-4; D is ambiguous. CDR3 length: 16 residues. V was clipped by 4 bases and J by 8 bases, with 21 bases between them. From germline, CDR1 is SGHAT and CDR2 FQDESV (reference sequence). Here the CDR3 reads CASSSDSNSVADIQYF. The CDR3 DNA sequence: TGTGCCAGCAGCTCCGACTCCAATTCGGTCGCGGACATTCAGTACTTC.

CDR3 DNA sequence: TGCGCCAGCAGCCTCCCGGGGGGGGTATACAATGAGCAGTTCTTC. It specifies CASSLPGGVYNEQFF. This sequence joins TRBV4-1 and TRBJ2-1, with TRBD2 matching 8 bases. V dropped 4 bases and J dropped 4; count of bases not matched to a gene: 6. This CDR3 is 15 amino acids long. Germline V CDR1 and CDR2: MGHRA, YSYEKL.

V usage is TRBV6-5 and J usage is TRBJ2-7; unclear D gene. The germline CDR1 and CDR2 sequences are MNHEY and SVGAGI. The CDR3 is 14 residues long. V was cut by 5 bases and J by 4 bases, with 15 bases left in between. The CDR3 region has the DNA TGTGCCAGCAGTCCCAGTCCCTCAGTGTACGAGCAGTACTTC. It encodes CASSPSPSVYEQYF.

The chain couples TRBV7-2 to TRBJ2-7; 8 nucleotides align to TRBD2. Per germline, CDR1 SGHTA and CDR2 FQGNSA. Losses at the gene ends were 1 base for V and 6 bases for J; bases not matched to a gene: 14. The CDR3 consists of 17 residues. The CDR3 region is CASSLGGWSGRSAEQYF. The CDR3 DNA reads as TGTGCCAGCAGCTTAGGAGGTTGGAGCGGGAGAAGCGCCGAGCAGTACTTC.

This clone turned up a few times. This sequence joins TRBV4-3 and TRBJ2-3, with 13 bases lining up with TRBD2. The germline V gene encodes CDR1 LGHNA and CDR2 YSLEER. V trimming: 1 base; J trimming: 5 bases; junction bases outside the gene matches: 3. This CDR3 contains 16 residues. CDR3 sequence: CASSQGGLAGVDTQYF. The DNA for the CDR3 is TGCGCCAGCAGCCAAGGCGGACTAGCGGGAGTAGATACGCAGTATTTT.

The chain is built from TRBV6-6 and TRBJ2-7; D remains ambiguous. The V gene lost 6 bases and the J gene lost 0 bases, with 9 bases spanning the gap. Germline CDR1 reads MNHNY; CDR2 reads SVGAGI (reference sequence). The CDR3 extends over 13 amino acids. The CDR3 bases are TGTGCCAGCAGGGGTCTAAGCTCCTACGAGCAGTACTTC. Its protein is CASRGLSSYEQYF.

This chain connects TRBV10-2 to TRBJ2-7; D is unclear. Trimming pared 8 bases from V and 3 bases from J, leaving 11 bases between. Per germline, CDR1 WSHSY and CDR2 SAAADI. The CDR3 loop spans 12 amino acids. Written as DNA, the CDR3 is TGCGCCAGCGAGTGGAAGGGCTACGAGCAGTACTTC. Translation gives CASEWKGYEQYF.

This chain connects TRBV5-6 to TRBJ2-2; 10 bases line up with TRBD1. Germline values: CDR1 SGHDT, CDR2 YYEEEE. CDR3 size: 15 residues. With V trimmed by 4 bases and J by 4 bases, 4 bases remained unmatched. The CDR3 bases are TGTGCCAGCAGCCGGGGACAGGGGTTCACCGGGGAGCTGTTTTTT. Translation: CASSRGQGFTGELFF.

The rearrangement joins TRBV19 to TRBJ2-2; 7 bases match TRBD2. The CDR3 consists of 14 residues. Germline lookup yields CDR1 LNHDA and CDR2 SQIVND (reference sequence). The CDR3 sequence is CATRGRAETGELFF. The CDR3 coding sequence is TGTGCGACGCGGGGGAGGGCGGAGACCGGGGAGCTGTTTTTT.

The CDR3 region is CASTIGTSGSNEQFF. The CDR3 DNA reads TGTGCCAGCACTATCGGGACTAGCGGGAGCAATGAGCAGTTCTTC. The chain employs TRBV27 and TRBJ2-1, with 14 nucleotides matching TRBD2. Unmatched junction bases numbered 5, after V lost 7 bases and J lost 6 bases. Germline V gene data show CDR1 as MNHEY and CDR2 as SMNVEV (reference sequence). This CDR3 contains 15 residues.

This clone appeared a few times. The CDR3 DNA is TGTGCCAGCAGCTTCTTGGGTAACCCTTTAGCCAAAAACATTCAGTACTTC. It translates to CASSFLGNPLAKNIQYF. This chain uses TRBV7-9 with TRBJ2-4; D unclear. Germline values: CDR1 SEHNR, CDR2 FQNEAQ (reference sequence). The V and J ends lost 3 bases and 0 bases respectively, with 15 bases between them. The length of the CDR3 is 17 residues.

The V call is TRBV15, the J call TRBJ2-7, with unresolved D. The germline V gene encodes CDR1 LNHNV and CDR2 YYDKDF (reference sequence). This CDR3 has 14 amino acids. Trimming stripped 4 bases from V and 4 bases from J, with 14 bases between. The CDR3 coding sequence is TGTGCCACCAGCATAGAACTGTACGGGTACGAGCAGTACTTC. It yields the protein CATSIELYGYEQYF.

The genes are TRBV27 and TRBJ2-3; 7 bases are a match to TRBD2. The V segment lost 4 bases and the J segment 3 bases; nucleotides outside the gene matches: 4. The germline V gene encodes CDR1 MNHEY and CDR2 SMNVEV (reference sequence). The CDR3 is 14 amino acids. In nucleotides, the CDR3 is TGTGCCAGCAGTTACAAGCGGGGAACAGATACGCAGTATTTT. Residues: CASSYKRGTDTQYF.

This chain joins TRBV19 and TRBJ2-1; TRBD2 is a possible D gene (6 bases). Looked up from germline, CDR1 is LNHDA and CDR2 is SQIVND (reference sequence). V lost 6 bases to trimming and J lost 1 base, with 16 bases between them. The CDR3 is 16 residues long. The CDR3 DNA reads as TGTGCCAGTAGGACCCTCGGGAGAGAATCCTACAATGAGCAGTTCTTC. Amino acid sequence: CASRTLGRESYNEQFF. The full variable domain, with the rest looked up from reference TRBV19 and TRBJ2-1, is DGGITQSPKYLFRKEGQNVTLSCEQNLNHDAMYWYRQDPGQGLRLIYYSQIVNDFQKGDIAEGYSVSREKKESFPLTVTSAQKNPTAFYLCASRTLGRESYNEQFFGPGTRLTVL.

The gene calls are TRBV5-1 and TRBJ2-2; 8 nucleotides line up with TRBD2. This CDR3 has 13 residues. The V and J ends lost 4 bases and 6 bases, in that order; junction bases with no gene match: 2. The V gene's germline CDR1 is SGHRS and CDR2 YFSETQ. The CDR3 coding sequence is TGCGCCAGCAGCGCGGGGGGCCCCGGGGAGCTGTTTTTT. Amino acid sequence: CASSAGGPGELFF.

By share, this clone counts as medium-sized. The chain employs TRBV4-1 and TRBJ2-5; 9 bases agree with TRBD1. The CDR3 length is 14 residues. The V segment lost 3 bases and the J segment 4 bases; nucleotides outside the gene matches: 3. Germline lookup yields CDR1 MGHRA and CDR2 YSYEKL. CDR3 sequence (DNA): TGCGCCAGCAGCCAGACAGGGGGGGCAGAGACCCAGTACTTC. Protein product: CASSQTGGAETQYF.

This clone was counted only a few times. The CDR3 region has the DNA TGTGCCAGTAATGGCAGGGGGCAAGATCAGCCCCAGCATTTT. It codes for CASNGRGQDQPQHF. The chain employs TRBV19 and TRBJ1-5; 8 bases agree with TRBD1. This CDR3 has 14 amino acids. With V trimmed by 7 bases and J by 5 bases, 7 bases remained unmatched. From germline, CDR1 is LNHDA and CDR2 SQIVND (reference sequence).

The chain links TRBV4-2 to TRBJ1-2; tentatively, D is TRBD1 (6 bases). CDR1 is LGHNA, CDR2 YNFKEQ, per germline. The CDR3 loop spans 15 amino acids. The ends were cut back, 3 bases at V and 5 bases at J, with 16 bases in the middle. The CDR3 sequence: CASSQAHREEYGYTF. CDR3 sequence (DNA): TGTGCCAGCAGCCAGGCCCACAGGGAAGAATATGGCTACACCTTC.